These 24 T cell receptor beta chains share one sample of origin, sequenced in a study of control samples from healthy donors and cancer patients. Only in-frame clones appear in the TCRdb table, and some are missing; sequencing was by immunoSEQ multiplex PCR. This table holds roughly 450,000 clones, approximately 90% found once. The sample consisted of PBMCs. Source of these receptors: a man in his forties or fifties with head and neck cancer.

CDR3: CASSLQGSYNEQFF. The DNA for the CDR3 is TGTGCCAGCAGTTTGCAGGGGTCCTACAATGAGCAGTTCTTC. This chain uses TRBV27 with TRBJ2-1; TRBD1 might be the D (6 bases). V lost 3 bases and J 1 base, leaving 7 bases between the germline ends. From germline, CDR1 is MNHEY and CDR2 SMNVEV (reference sequence). The CDR3 loop spans 14 amino acids.

In nucleotides, the CDR3 is TGTGCCAGCAGCGGGGGGGGTCGCACAGATACGCAGTATTTT. It translates to CASSGGGRTDTQYF. The chain carries TRBV4-2 and TRBJ2-3; 7 positions agree with TRBD2. Germline CDR1 reads LGHNA; CDR2 reads YNFKEQ. The ends lost 5 bases at V and 1 base at J; junction bases unmatched: 3. The CDR3 length is 14 residues.

The gene calls are TRBV7-2 and TRBJ1-1; 8 bases are a match to TRBD1. Germline CDR1 SGHTA, CDR2 FQGNSA. CDR3 size: 15 residues. V dropped 4 bases and J dropped 6; count of bases not matched to a gene: 10. The CDR3 sequence is CASSSWTGSIPEAFF. The CDR3 DNA follows: TGTGCCAGCAGCTCATGGACAGGGTCGATCCCTGAAGCTTTCTTT.

The chain links TRBV12-5 to TRBJ2-5, with 11 bases that match TRBD2. V lost 1 base to trimming and J lost 2 bases; unmatched junction nucleotides: 0. CDR1 LGHNT and CDR2 FRNRAP come from the germline V gene. The CDR3 totals 15 residues. The CDR3 DNA reads as TGTGCTAGTGGTTTGGGGACTAGCGGGCAAGAGACCCAGTACTTC. This codes for CASGLGTSGQETQYF.

The chain employs TRBV5-6 and TRBJ1-2; D remains ambiguous. With 0 bases removed from V and 5 bases from J, the gap between germline ends came to 5 bases. The CDR3 runs 12 residues. The germline gives CDR1 SGHDT, CDR2 YYEEEE. CDR3 protein: CASSLDRYGYTF. The CDR3 DNA reads TGTGCCAGCAGCTTGGATCGGTATGGCTACACCTTC.

This rearrangement joins TRBV9 to TRBJ2-1; 9 nucleotides agree with TRBD2. The V gene's germline CDR1 is SGDLS and CDR2 YYNGEE. The V segment lost 0 bases and the J segment 10 bases; nucleotides outside the gene matches: 11. The CDR3 totals 16 residues. The CDR3 here is CASSVGTSGSLGEQFF. CDR3 DNA sequence: TGTGCCAGCAGCGTAGGAACTAGCGGGTCCCTCGGAGAGCAGTTCTTC.

This clone was detected only a few times. V is TRBV7-3 and J is TRBJ2-2, with TRBD1 identical over 7 bases. The CDR3 is 16 residues long. Germline V lookup: CDR1 SGHTA, CDR2 FQGTGA. The V gene end was trimmed by 5 bases and the J gene end by 1 base; junction bases not matched to a gene: 7. CDR3 nucleotide sequence: TGTGCCAGCAGCCCTAAGGGGGCAGGGAACACCGGGGAGCTGTTTTTT. Residues: CASSPKGAGNTGELFF.

This clone was recorded once. The V gene is TRBV11-2, the J gene TRBJ2-2; 10 bases align to TRBD2. The germline gives CDR1 SGHAT, CDR2 FQNNGV. CDR3 size: 18 residues. J gave up 0 bases and V 5 bases, and 9 bases lay outside the gene matches. The CDR3 loop is CASSPAGLAGANTGELFF. CDR3 DNA: TGTGCCAGCAGCCCTGCCGGGCTAGCGGGGGCGAACACCGGGGAGCTGTTTTTT.

V is TRBV7-9 and J is TRBJ2-3, with D perhaps TRBD1 or TRBD2 (5 bases each). V gave up 5 bases and J gave up 2 bases, with 20 bases separating them. This CDR3 comprises 17 residues. The V gene's germline CDR1 is SEHNR and CDR2 FQNEAQ (reference sequence). For the CDR3, the DNA is TGTGCCAGCAGCCCTCGTTTCCGGGGCCCAAACACAGATACGCAGTATTTT. Amino acid sequence: CASSPRFRGPNTDTQYF.

The chain recombines TRBV5-1 with TRBJ2-1; D is unclear. V was pared by 0 bases and J by 4 bases, with 17 bases between. The CDR3 has 17 residues. Germline V gives CDR1 SGHRS, CDR2 YFSETQ. CDR3 DNA sequence: TGCGCCAGCAGCTTGGTGCAGCCAGAGACCGGTTACAATGAGCAGTTCTTC. Translating it yields CASSLVQPETGYNEQFF.

The CDR3, as DNA: TGCGCCAGCAGCTTGGGGACAGGGGACACCGGGGAGCTGTTTTTT. Protein sequence: CASSLGTGDTGELFF. The chain joins TRBV5-1 to TRBJ2-2; 9 bases map to TRBD1. The CDR3 totals 15 residues. Germline lookup yields CDR1 SGHRS and CDR2 YFSETQ. Unmatched junction bases numbered 0, after V lost 0 bases and J lost 3 bases.

CDR3 in amino acids: CASSESWTGLGEQFF. The CDR3, as DNA: TGCGCCAGCAGTGAGTCGTGGACAGGGCTGGGTGAGCAGTTCTTC. The chain combines TRBV10-2 with TRBJ2-1; 8 positions agree with TRBD1. There are 15 residues in the CDR3. After removal of 0 bases from V and 9 bases from J, the junction contained 7 bases not matched to a gene. Germline assignment: CDR1 WSHSY and CDR2 SAAADI.

The rearrangement uses TRBV4-2 and TRBJ2-7, with a weak D call TRBD2 (6 bases). Germline V gene lookup returns CDR1 LGHNA and CDR2 YNFKEQ. V was shortened by 4 bases and J by 7 bases, with 14 bases between the two germline ends. The CDR3 consists of 13 residues. CDR3 in DNA: TGTGCCAGCAGCCTCCAGGAGGGAAGGGAGCAGTACTTC. This translates into CASSLQEGREQYF.

This chain uses TRBV5-1 with TRBJ1-2; D may be TRBD1 (6 bases). Germline CDR1 reads SGHRS; CDR2 reads YFSETQ. The CDR3 sequence is 14 residues long. The V end was cut by 4 bases, the J end by 7 bases, with 17 bases between. CDR3 nucleotide sequence: TGCGCCAGCAGCCCCACACAGGGTTCGGGTGGCTACACCTTC. Protein sequence: CASSPTQGSGGYTF.

The chain employs TRBV28 and TRBJ1-3; the D gene is possibly TRBD1 (6 bases). Germline CDR1 is MDHEN and CDR2 is SYDVKM. This CDR3 has 17 residues. Between the trimmed V and J ends, which lost 3 bases and 7 bases, there was a span of 22 bases. In DNA, the CDR3 is TGTGCCAGCAGTTTCCTCCCTGGGGGCGAGTTTATGAACACCATATATTTT. It specifies CASSFLPGGEFMNTIYF.

This rearrangement joins TRBV29-1 to TRBJ2-7; D possibly corresponds to TRBD1 (5 bases). In germline, CDR1 is SQVTM, CDR2 ANQGSEA. The germline V and J ends were trimmed by 2 bases and 12 bases, with 14 bases remaining between them. The length of the CDR3 is 11 residues. The CDR3 spells CSVEQGDRAYF. The CDR3 coding sequence is TGCAGCGTTGAACAAGGGGATAGGGCGTACTTC.

The chain carries TRBV7-8 and TRBJ1-1, with 9 bases identical to TRBD1. The germline V gene has CDR1 SGHVS and CDR2 FQNEAQ. J lost 7 bases, V lost 5 bases, and 5 bases had no gene match. This CDR3 is built from 13 residues. CDR3 DNA sequence: TGTGCCAGCAGCCTACAGGGGGCGGATGAAGCTTTCTTT. It is translated as CASSLQGADEAFF.

This clone came up once. The chain combines TRBV12-3 or TRBV12-4 with TRBJ1-2, with D unresolved. The CDR3 consists of 13 residues. Trimming took off 7 bases at V and 3 bases at J, with 12 bases between the two ends. The CDR3 here is CASTRHFHYGYTF. CDR3 nucleotides: TGTGCCAGCACTCGACACTTCCACTATGGCTACACCTTC.

V usage is TRBV3-1 (or the pseudogene TRBV3-2) and J usage is TRBJ1-2; 8 positions match TRBD1. Germline CDR1 is LGHDT and CDR2 is YNNKEL (reference sequence). The CDR3 spans 15 residues. Trimming took 0 bases from V and 7 from J; bases not matched to a gene: 7. The CDR3 loop is CASSQDRQGAGGYTF. The CDR3 DNA follows: TGTGCCAGCAGCCAAGATCGGCAGGGGGCCGGTGGCTACACCTTC.

The gene calls are TRBV5-6 and TRBJ1-2; 7 nucleotides agree with TRBD1. This CDR3 is 12 amino acids long. Trimming at V came to 2 bases and at J to 9 bases, leaving 4 bases not matched to a gene. Germline CDR1 and CDR2: SGHDT and YYEEEE. As DNA, the CDR3 is TGTGCCAGCAGCTTACGGGACAGCCGCTACACCTTC. This encodes CASSLRDSRYTF.

The rearrangement links TRBV6-7 to TRBJ1-5; D may be TRBD1 (6 bases). TRBV6-7 is an ORF for which the function is uncertain. V was cut by 6 bases and J by 10 bases, with 19 bases left in between. The CDR3 contains 14 residues. The DNA of the CDR3 is TGTGCCAGCAGCAGAGACAGGCCCCTTCATCCCCAGCATTTT. Protein product: CASSRDRPLHPQHF.

The CDR3 bases are TGCGCCAGCAGTGAGCGGGGCCACACAGATACGCAGTATTTT. Its translation is CASSERGHTDTQYF. J is TRBJ2-3 and V is TRBV10-1, with D possibly called TRBD1 or TRBD2 (5 bases each). The germline gives CDR1 WNHNN, CDR2 SYGVQD (reference sequence). V was trimmed by 2 bases and J by 2 bases, leaving 8 bases between them. The CDR3 totals 14 residues.

This chain uses TRBV7-2 with TRBJ2-5, with 9 bases identical to TRBD2. This CDR3 is 15 amino acids long. V trimming: 2 bases; J trimming: 5 bases; junction bases outside the gene matches: 6. Germline V lookup: CDR1 SGHTA, CDR2 FQGNSA. CDR3 in amino acids: CASSLNLAGWETQYF. The CDR3 DNA sequence: TGTGCCAGCAGCTTAAACCTAGCGGGGTGGGAGACCCAGTACTTC.

The chain employs TRBV3-1 (or the pseudogene TRBV3-2) and TRBJ2-3, with TRBD2 identical over 8 bases. This CDR3 has 16 amino acids. CDR1 is LGHDT, CDR2 YNNKEL, per germline (reference sequence). The V segment lost 0 bases and the J segment 1 base; nucleotides outside the gene matches: 3. CDR3 loop: CASSQEWRGGTDTQYF. The CDR3 DNA follows: TGTGCCAGCAGCCAAGAGTGGCGGGGGGGCACAGATACGCAGTATTTT.